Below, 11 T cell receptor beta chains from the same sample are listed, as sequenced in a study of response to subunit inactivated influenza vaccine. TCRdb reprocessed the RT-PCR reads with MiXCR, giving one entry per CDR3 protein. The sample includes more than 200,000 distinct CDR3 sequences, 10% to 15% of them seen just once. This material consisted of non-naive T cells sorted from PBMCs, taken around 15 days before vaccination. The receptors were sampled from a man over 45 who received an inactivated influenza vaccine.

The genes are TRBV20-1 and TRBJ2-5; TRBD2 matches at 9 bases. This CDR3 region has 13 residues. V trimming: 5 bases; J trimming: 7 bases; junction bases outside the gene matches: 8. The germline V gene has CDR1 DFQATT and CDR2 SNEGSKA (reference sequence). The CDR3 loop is CSASRTSEATQYF. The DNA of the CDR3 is TGCAGTGCTTCACGGACTAGCGAGGCGACCCAGTACTTC.

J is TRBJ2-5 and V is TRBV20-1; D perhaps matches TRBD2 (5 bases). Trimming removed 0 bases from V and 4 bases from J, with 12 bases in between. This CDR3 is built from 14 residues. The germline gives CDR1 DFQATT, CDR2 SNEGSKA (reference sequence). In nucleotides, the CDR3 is TGCAGTGCTAGAGATCCACTAGTAGGAGAGACCCAGTACTTC. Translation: CSARDPLVGETQYF.

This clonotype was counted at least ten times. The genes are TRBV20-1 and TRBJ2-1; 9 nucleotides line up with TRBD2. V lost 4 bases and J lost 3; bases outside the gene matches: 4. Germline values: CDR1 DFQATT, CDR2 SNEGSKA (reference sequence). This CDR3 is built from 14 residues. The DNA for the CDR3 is TGCAGTGCTAAGCGGGGGGTAAACTACAATGAGCAGTTCTTC. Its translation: CSAKRGVNYNEQFF.

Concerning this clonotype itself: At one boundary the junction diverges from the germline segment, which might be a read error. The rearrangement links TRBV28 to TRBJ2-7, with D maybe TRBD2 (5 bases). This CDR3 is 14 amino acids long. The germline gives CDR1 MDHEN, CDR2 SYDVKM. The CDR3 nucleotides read TGTGCCAGCCGTTTGTCGGGATTTCTGTACGAGCAGTACTTC. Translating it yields CASRLSGFLYEQYF. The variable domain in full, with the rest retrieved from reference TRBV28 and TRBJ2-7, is DVKVTQSSRYLVKRTGEKVFLECVQDMDHENMFWYRQDPGLGLRLIYFSYDVKMKEKGDIPEGYSVSREKKERFSLILESASTNQTSMYLCASRLSGFLYEQYFGPGTRLTVT.

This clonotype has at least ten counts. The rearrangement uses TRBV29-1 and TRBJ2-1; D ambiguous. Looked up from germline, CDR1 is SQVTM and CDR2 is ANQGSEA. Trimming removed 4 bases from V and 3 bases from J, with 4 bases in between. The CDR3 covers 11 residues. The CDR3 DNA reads TGCAGCGTTGGCAGCTACAATGAGCAGTTCTTC. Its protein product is CSVGSYNEQFF.

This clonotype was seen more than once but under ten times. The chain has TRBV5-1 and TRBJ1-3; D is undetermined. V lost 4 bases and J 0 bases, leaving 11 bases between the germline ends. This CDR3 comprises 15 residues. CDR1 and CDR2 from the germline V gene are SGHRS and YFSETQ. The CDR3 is CASSPSVHSGNTIYF. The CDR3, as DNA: TGCGCCAGCAGCCCGTCGGTTCACTCTGGAAACACCATATATTTT.

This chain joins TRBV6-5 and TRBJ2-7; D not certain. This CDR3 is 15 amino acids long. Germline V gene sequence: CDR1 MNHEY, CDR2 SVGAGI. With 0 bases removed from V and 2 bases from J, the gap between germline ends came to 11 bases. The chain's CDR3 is CASSYSSGTTYEQYF. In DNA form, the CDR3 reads TGTGCCAGCAGTTACTCTTCAGGAACCACCTACGAGCAGTACTTC.

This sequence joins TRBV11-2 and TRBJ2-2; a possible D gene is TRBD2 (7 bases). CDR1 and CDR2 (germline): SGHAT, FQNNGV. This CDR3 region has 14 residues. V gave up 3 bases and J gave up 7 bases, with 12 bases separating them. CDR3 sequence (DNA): TGTGCCAGCAGCTTCAACGGGGGGCGCGGGGAGCTGTTTTTT. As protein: CASSFNGGRGELFF.

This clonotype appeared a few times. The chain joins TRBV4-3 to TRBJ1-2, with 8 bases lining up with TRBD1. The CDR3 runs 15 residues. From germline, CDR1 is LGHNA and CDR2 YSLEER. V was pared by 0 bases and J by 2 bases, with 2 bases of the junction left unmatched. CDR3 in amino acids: CASSQDSGGNYGYTF. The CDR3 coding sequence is TGCGCCAGCAGCCAAGATTCAGGGGGCAACTATGGCTACACCTTC.

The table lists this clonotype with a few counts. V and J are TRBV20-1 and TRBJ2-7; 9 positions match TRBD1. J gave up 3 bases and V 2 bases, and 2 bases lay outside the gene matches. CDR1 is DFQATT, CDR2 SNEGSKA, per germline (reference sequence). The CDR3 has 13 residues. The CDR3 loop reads CSARSTGGYEQYF. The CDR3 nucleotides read TGCAGTGCTAGATCGACAGGGGGCTACGAGCAGTACTTC.

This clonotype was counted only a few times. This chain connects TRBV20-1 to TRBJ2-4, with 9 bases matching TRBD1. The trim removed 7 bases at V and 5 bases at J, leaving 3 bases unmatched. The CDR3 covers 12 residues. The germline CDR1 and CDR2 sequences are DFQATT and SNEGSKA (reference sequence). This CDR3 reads CSVNRGQNIQYF. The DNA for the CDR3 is TGCAGTGTTAACAGGGGGCAAAACATTCAGTACTTC.